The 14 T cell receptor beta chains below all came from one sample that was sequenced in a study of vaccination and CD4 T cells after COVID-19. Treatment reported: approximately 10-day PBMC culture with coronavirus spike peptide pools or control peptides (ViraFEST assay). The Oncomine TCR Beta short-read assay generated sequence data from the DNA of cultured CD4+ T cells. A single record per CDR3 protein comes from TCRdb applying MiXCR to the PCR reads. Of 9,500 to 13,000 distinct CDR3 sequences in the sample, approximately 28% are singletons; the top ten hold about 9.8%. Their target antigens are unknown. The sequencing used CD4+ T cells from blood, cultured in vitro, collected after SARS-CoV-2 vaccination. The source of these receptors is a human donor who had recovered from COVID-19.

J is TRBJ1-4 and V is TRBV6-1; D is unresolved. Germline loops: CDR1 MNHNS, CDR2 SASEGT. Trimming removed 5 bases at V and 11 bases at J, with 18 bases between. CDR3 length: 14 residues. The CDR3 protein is CASSPWMSSMKLFF. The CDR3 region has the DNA TGTGCCAGCAGTCCATGGATGAGCTCTATGAAACTGTTTTTT.

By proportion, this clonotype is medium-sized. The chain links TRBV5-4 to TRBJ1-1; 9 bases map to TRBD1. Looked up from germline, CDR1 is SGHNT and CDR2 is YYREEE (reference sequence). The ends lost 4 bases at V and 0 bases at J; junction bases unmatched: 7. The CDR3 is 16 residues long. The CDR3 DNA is TGTGCCAGCAGCCCTGACAGGGGGTTTATGAACACTGAAGCTTTCTTT. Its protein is CASSPDRGFMNTEAFF.

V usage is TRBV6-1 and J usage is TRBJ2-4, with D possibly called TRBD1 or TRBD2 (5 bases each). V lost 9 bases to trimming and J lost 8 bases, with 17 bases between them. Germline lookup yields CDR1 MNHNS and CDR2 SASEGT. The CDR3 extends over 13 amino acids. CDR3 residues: CASSQGGGYIQYF. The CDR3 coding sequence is TGTGCCAGTTCCCAGGGCGGAGGATACATTCAGTACTTC.

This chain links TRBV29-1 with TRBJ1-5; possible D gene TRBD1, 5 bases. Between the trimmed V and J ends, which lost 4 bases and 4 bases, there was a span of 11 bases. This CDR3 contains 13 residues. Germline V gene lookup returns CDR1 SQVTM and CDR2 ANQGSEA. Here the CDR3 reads CSVVGGSNQPQHF. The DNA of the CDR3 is TGCAGCGTTGTGGGGGGGAGTAATCAGCCCCAGCATTTT.

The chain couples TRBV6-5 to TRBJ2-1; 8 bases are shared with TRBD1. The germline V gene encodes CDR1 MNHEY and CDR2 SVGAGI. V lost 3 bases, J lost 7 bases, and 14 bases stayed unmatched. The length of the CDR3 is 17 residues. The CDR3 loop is CASSYGPQGAWRNEQFF. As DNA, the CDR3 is TGTGCCAGCAGTTATGGCCCCCAGGGGGCCTGGCGGAATGAGCAGTTCTTC.

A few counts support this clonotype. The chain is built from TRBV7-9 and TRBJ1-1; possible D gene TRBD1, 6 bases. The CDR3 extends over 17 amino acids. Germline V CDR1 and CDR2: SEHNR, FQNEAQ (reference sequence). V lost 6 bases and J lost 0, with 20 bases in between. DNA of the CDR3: TGTGCCAGCAGTTGGTATGGAGGGGGACGGATGAACACTGAAGCTTTCTTT. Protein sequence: CASSWYGGGRMNTEAFF.

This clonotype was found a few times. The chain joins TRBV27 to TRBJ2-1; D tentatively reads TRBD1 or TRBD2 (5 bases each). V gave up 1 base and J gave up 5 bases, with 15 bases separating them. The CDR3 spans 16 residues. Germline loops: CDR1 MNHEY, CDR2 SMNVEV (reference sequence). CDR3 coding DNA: TGTGCCAGCAGTTTATTTGGGGACGTGCGGAACAATGAGCAGTTCTTC. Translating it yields CASSLFGDVRNNEQFF.

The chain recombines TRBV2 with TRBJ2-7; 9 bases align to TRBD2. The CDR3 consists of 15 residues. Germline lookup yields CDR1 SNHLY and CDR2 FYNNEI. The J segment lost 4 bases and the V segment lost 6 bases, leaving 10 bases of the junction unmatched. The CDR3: CASRGGTSRLYEQYF. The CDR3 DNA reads TGTGCCAGCAGAGGGGGGACTAGCAGACTTTACGAGCAGTACTTC.

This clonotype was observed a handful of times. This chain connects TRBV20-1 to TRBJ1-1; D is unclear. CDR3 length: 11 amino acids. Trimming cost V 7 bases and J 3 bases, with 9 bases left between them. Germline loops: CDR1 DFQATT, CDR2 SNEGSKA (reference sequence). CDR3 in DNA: TGCAGTGTTCGTATGGACACTGAAGCTTTCTTT. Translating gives CSVRMDTEAFF.

CDR3 amino acids: CASSFSREGDTQYF. CDR3 nucleotides: TGTGCCAGCAGCTTCTCCAGGGAGGGAGATACGCAGTATTTT. The gene calls are TRBV11-3 and TRBJ2-3; TRBD2 aligns across 7 bases. CDR3 length: 14 amino acids. The germline V gene has CDR1 SGHNT and CDR2 YENEEA. Trimming at V came to 3 bases and at J to 5 bases, leaving 5 bases not matched to a gene.

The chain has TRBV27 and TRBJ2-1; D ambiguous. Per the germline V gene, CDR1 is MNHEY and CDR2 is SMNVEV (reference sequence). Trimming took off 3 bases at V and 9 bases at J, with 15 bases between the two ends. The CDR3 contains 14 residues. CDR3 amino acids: CASSFIGSKIEQFF. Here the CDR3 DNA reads TGTGCCAGCAGTTTTATAGGATCTAAAATTGAGCAGTTCTTC.

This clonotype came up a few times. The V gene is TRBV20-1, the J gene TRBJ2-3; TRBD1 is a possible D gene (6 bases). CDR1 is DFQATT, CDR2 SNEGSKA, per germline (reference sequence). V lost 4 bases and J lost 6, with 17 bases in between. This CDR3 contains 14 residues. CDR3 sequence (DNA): TGCAGTGCTACCCGGGACACCGACGGGGATACGCAGTATTTT. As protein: CSATRDTDGDTQYF.

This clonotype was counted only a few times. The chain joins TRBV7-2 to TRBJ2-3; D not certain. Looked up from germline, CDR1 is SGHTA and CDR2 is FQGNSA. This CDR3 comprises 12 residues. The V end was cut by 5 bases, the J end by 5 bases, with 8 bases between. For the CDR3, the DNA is TGTGCCAGCAGCACCTACCTAGATACGCAGTATTTT. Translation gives CASSTYLDTQYF.

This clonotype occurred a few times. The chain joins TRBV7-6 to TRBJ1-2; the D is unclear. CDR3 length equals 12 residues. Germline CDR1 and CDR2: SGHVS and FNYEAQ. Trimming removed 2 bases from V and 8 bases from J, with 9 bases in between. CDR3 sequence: CASSLSGRGYTF. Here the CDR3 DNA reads TGTGCCAGCAGCTTAAGTGGCAGGGGCTACACCTTC.